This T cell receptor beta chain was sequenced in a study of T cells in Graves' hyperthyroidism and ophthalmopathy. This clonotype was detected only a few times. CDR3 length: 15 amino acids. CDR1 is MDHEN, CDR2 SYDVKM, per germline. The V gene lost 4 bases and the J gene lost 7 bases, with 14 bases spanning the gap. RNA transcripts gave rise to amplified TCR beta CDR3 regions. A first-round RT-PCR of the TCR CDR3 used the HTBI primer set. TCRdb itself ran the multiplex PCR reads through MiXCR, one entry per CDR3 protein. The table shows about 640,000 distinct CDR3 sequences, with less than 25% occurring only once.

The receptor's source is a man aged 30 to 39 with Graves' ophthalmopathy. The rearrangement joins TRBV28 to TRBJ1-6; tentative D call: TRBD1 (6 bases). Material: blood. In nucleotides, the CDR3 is TGTGCCAGCAGTTCATCAGGGGCGGAAAATTCACCCCTCCACTTT. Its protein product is CASSSSGAENSPLHF.